Listed here is a single T cell receptor (beta chain). The data are from a study of blood T cell repertoires in COVID-19. Study at large: COVID-19 samples collected from the United States, Italy and Spain covered acute and convalescent phases.

The assay was immunoSEQ multiplex PCR, and TCRdb's table has in-frame clones only and misses some. The sample lists around 70,000 clones, around 85% occurring once. Between the trimmed V and J ends, which lost 1 base and 2 bases, there was a span of 9 bases. The CDR3 extends over 14 amino acids. Germline CDR1 and CDR2: SGHRS and YFSETQ. This TCR was recovered from a woman in her fifties or sixties with acute or convalescent COVID-19. Sequencing was carried out using peripheral blood. This sequence joins TRBV5-1 and TRBJ1-1; possible D gene TRBD1, 5 bases. The CDR3 region is CASSLTTANTEAFF. The CDR3 DNA sequence: TGCGCCAGCAGCTTGACGACAGCCAACACTGAAGCTTTCTTT.